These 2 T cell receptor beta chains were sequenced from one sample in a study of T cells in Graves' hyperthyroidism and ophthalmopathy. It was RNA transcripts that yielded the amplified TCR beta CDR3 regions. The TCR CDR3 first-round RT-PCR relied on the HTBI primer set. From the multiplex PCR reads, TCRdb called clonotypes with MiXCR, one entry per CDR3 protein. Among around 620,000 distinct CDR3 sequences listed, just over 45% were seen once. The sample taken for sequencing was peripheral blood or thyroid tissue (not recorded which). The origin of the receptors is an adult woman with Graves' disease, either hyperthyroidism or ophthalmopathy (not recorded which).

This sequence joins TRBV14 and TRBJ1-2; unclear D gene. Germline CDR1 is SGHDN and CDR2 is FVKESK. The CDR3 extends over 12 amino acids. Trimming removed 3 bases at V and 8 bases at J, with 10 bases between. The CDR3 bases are TGTGCCAGCAGCCAGGATCGGATCGGCTACACCTTC. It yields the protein CASSQDRIGYTF. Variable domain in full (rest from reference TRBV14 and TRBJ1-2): EAGVTQFPSHSVIEKGQTVTLRCDPISGHDNLYWYRRVMGKEIKFLLHFVKESKQDESGMPNNRFLAERTGGTYSTLKVQPAELEDSGVYFCASSQDRIGYTFGSGTRLTVV.

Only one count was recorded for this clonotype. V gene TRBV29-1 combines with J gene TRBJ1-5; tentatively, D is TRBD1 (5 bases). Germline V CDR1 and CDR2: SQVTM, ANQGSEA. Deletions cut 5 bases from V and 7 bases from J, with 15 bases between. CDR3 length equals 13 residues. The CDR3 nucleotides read TGCAGCGTTCAGAGAGGGTGGGGGCAGCCCCAGCATTTT. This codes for CSVQRGWGQPQHF.